This T cell receptor beta chain was found in a study of OX40 agonist ivuxolimab in advanced cancers. On the study more broadly: Clinicians treated patients with ivuxolimab, an agonistic anti-OX40 (CD134) antibody. Study-wide results and limits: The mean number of expanded clones was higher in CD8+ T cells than in CD4+.

Autoimmune disease history or systemic immunosuppression meant exclusion. Peripheral blood came from all dose cohorts at three timepoints. A word on this clone: Its matching antigen is unknown.

The protocol was immunoSEQ multiplex PCR, while the TCRdb copy is restricted to in-frame clones and leaves out a portion. The sample has some 97,000 clones, 90% seen once; the top ten hold around 0.16%. V shed 6 bases and J 2 bases; nucleotides not matched to a gene: 5. This CDR3 is built from 14 residues. CDR1 SNHLY and CDR2 FYNNEI come from the germline V gene. This clonotype originated in an adult with an advanced solid tumor such as melanoma, head and neck, liver or kidney cancer. The chain recombines TRBV2 with TRBJ2-3, with 7 positions matching TRBD2. The sequences come from CD4+ or CD8+ T cells sorted from blood, collected in a trial of the OX40 agonist ivuxolimab. The CDR3 DNA follows: TGTGCCAGCAGGCTAGCGGCCAACACAGATACGCAGTATTTT. The encoded protein is CASRLAANTDTQYF.